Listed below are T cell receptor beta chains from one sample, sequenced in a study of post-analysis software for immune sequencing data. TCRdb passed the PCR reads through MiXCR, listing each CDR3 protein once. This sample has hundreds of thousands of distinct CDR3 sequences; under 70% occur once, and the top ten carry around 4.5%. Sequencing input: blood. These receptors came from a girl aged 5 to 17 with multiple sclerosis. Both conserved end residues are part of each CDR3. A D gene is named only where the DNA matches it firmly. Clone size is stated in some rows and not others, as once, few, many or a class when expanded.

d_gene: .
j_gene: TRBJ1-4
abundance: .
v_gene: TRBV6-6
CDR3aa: CASRLLQGGDEKLFF
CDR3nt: TGTGCCAGCAGATTACTCCAGGGAGGGGATGAAAAACTGTTTTTT

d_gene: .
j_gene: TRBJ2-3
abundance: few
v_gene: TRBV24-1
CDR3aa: CATSAGPNTDTQYF
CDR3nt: TGTGCCACCAGTGCCGGACCGAACACAGATACGCAGTATTTT

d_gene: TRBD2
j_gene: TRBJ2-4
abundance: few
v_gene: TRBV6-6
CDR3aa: CASTGLAGLAKNIQYF
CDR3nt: TGTGCCAGCACCGGACTAGCGGGGCTAGCCAAAAACATTCAGTACTTC

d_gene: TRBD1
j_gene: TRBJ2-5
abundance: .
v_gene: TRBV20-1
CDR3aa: CSAWGQQETQYF
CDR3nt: TGCAGTGCGTGGGGACAGCAAGAGACCCAGTACTTC

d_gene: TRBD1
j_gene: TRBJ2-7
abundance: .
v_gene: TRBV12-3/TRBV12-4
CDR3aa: CASSLGPGGLSYEQYF
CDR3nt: TGTGCCAGCAGTTTAGGGCCAGGGGGCCTGTCCTACGAGCAGTACTTC

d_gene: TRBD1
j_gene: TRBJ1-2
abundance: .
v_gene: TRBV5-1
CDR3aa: CASSLGGTASNYGYTF
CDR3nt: TGCGCCAGCAGCTTGGGAGGGACAGCATCTAACTATGGCTACACCTTC

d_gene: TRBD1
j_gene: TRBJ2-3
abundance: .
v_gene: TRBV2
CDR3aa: CASKRQGLDTQYF
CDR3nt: TGTGCCAGCAAGAGACAGGGTTTAGATACGCAGTATTTT

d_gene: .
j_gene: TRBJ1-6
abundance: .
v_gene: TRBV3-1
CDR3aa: CASSRKGDKINSPLHF
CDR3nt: TGTGCCAGCAGCCGAAAGGGGGACAAAATTAATTCACCCCTCCACTTT

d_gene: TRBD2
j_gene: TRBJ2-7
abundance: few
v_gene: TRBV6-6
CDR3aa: CASSYSISGSLSYEQYF
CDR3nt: TGTGCCAGCAGTTACTCGATTAGCGGGAGCTTATCCTACGAGCAGTACTTC

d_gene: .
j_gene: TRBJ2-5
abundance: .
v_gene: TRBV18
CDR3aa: CASSGDPQETQYF
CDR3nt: TGTGCCAGCTCAGGGGATCCTCAAGAGACCCAGTACTTC

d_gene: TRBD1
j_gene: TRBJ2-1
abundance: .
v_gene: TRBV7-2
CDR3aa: CASSLMGQGWDEQFF
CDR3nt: TGTGCCAGCAGCTTAATGGGACAGGGTTGGGATGAGCAGTTCTTC

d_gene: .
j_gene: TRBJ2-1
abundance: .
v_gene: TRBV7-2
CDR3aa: CASSLPRLHNEQFF
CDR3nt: TGTGCCAGCAGCTTACCTCGACTACACAATGAGCAGTTCTTC

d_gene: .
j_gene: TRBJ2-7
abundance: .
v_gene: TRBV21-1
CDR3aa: CASSKDEGPGTGDSYEQYF
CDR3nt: TGTGCCAGCAGCAAAGACGAGGGCCCCGGGACAGGAGATTCCTACGAGCAGTACTTC

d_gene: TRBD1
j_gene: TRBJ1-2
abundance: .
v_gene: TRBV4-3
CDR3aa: CASSQEPTGADGYTF
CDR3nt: TGCGCCAGCAGCCAAGAACCGACAGGGGCTGATGGCTACACCTTC

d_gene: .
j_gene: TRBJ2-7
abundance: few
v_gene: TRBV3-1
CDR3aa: CASSQRGGNYEQYF
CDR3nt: TGTGCCAGCAGCCAAAGGGGGGGAAACTACGAGCAGTACTTC

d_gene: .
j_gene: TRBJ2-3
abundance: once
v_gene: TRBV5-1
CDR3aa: CASSLVDRTDTQYF
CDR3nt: TGCGCCAGCAGCTTGGTAGACAGGACAGATACGCAGTATTTT

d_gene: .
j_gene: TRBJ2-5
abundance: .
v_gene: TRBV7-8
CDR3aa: CASSSRRGEETQYF
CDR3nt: TGTGCCAGCAGTTCACGACGAGGGGAAGAGACCCAGTACTTC

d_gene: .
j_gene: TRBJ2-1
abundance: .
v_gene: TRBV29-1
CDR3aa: CSVEGGAASSYNEQFF
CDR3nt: TGCAGCGTTGAAGGGGGAGCGGCGAGCTCCTACAATGAGCAGTTCTTC

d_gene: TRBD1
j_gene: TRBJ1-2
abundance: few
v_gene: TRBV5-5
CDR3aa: CASSSRDRTTNYGYTF
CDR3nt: TGTGCCAGCAGCTCTCGGGACAGAACTACTAACTATGGCTACACCTTC

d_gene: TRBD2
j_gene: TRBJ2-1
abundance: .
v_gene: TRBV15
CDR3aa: CATSRVWLAGKYNEQFF
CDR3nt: TGTGCCACCAGCAGAGTGTGGCTAGCGGGGAAGTACAATGAGCAGTTCTTC

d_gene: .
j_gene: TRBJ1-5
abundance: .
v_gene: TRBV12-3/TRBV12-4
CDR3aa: CASSSSGSQPQHF
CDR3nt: TGTGCCAGCAGTTCCAGCGGCAGTCAGCCCCAGCATTTT

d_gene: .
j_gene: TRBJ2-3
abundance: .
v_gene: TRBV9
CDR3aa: CASKQIEEDTQYF
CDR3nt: TGTGCCAGCAAACAGATAGAAGAAGATACGCAGTATTTT